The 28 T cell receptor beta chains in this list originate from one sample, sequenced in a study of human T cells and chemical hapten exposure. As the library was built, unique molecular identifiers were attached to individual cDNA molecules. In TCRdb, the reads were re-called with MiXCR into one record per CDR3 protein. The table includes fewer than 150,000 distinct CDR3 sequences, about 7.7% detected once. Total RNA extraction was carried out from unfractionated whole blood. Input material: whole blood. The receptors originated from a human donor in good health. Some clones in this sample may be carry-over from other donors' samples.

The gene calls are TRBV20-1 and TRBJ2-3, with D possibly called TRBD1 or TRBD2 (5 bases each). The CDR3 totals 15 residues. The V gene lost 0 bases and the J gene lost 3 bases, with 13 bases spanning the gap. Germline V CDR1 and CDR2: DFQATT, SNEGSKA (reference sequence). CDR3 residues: CSARDREGTTDTQYF. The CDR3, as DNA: TGCAGTGCTAGAGATCGGGAAGGGACGACAGATACGCAGTATTTT.

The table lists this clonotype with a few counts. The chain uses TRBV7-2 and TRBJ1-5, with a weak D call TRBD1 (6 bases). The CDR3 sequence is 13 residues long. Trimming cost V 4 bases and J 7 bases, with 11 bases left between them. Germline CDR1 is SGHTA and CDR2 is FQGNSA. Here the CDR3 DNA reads TGTGCCAGCAGCTCCAGGGGACACCAGCCCCAGCATTTT. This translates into CASSSRGHQPQHF.

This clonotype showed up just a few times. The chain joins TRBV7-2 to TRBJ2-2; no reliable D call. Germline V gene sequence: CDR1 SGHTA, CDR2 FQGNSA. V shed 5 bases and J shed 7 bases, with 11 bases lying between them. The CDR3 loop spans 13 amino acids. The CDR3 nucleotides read TGTGCCAGCAGCAACTGGGCCGGCGGGGAGCTGTTTTTT. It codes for CASSNWAGGELFF.

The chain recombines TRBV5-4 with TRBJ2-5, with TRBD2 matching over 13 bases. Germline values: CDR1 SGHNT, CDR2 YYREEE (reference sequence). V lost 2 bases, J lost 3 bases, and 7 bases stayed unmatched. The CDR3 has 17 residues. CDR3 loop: CASSLWSGLAGEETQYF. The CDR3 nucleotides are TGTGCCAGCAGCTTATGGTCTGGACTAGCGGGAGAAGAGACCCAGTACTTC.

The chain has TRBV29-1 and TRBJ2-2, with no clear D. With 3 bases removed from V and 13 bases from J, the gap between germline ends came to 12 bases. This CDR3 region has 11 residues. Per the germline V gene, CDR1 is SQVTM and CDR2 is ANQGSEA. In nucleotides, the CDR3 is TGCAGCGTTGAGGGCAGGTCAAGGCTGTTTTTT. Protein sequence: CSVEGRSRLFF.

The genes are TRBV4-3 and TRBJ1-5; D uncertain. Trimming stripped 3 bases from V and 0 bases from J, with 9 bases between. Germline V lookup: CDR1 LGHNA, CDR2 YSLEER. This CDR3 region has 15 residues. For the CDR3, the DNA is TGCGCCAGCAGCCAGTCGCTCTATAGCAATCAGCCCCAGCATTTT. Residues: CASSQSLYSNQPQHF.

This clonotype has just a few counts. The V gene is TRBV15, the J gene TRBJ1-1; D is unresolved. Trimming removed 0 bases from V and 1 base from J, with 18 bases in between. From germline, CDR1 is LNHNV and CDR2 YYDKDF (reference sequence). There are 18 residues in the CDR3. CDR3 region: CATSREGQASQPNTEAFF. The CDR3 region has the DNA TGTGCCACCAGCAGAGAAGGCCAGGCCAGTCAGCCGAACACTGAAGCTTTCTTT. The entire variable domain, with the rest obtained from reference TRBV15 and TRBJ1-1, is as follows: DAMVIQNPRYQVTQFGKPVTLSCSQTLNHNVMYWYQQKSSQAPKLLFHYYDKDFNNEADTPDNFQSRRPNTSFCFLDIRSPGLGDTAMYLCATSREGQASQPNTEAFFGQGTRLTVV.

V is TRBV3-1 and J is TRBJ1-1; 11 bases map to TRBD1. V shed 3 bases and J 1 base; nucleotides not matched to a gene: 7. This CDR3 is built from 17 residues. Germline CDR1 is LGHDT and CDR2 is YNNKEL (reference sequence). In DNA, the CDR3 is TGTGCCAGCAGCCAGGCGGACAGGGGGCTGAGGAACACTGAAGCTTTCTTT. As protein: CASSQADRGLRNTEAFF.

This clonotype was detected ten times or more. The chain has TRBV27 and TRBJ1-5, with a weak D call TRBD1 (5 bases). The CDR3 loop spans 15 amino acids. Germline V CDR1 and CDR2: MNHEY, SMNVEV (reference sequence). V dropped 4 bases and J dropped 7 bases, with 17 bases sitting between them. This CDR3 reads CASSYGGVSGQPQHF. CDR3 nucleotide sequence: TGTGCCAGCAGTTACGGAGGGGTGAGTGGCCAGCCCCAGCATTTT.

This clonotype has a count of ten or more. DNA of the CDR3: TGTGCCAGCAGCGAAACAGGGGGTAGCAATCAGCCCCAGCATTTT. Protein: CASSETGGSNQPQHF. The chain employs TRBV9 and TRBJ1-5; 8 bases fit TRBD1. The CDR3 consists of 15 residues. Trimming cost V 3 bases and J 0 bases; bases outside gene matches: 2. The germline gives CDR1 SGDLS, CDR2 YYNGEE.

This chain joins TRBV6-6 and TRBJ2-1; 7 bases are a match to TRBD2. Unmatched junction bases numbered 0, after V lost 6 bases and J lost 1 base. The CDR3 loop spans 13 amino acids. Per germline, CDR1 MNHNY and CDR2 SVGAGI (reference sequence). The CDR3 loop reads CASRRGSYNEQFF. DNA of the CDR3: TGTGCCAGCAGGCGGGGGTCCTACAATGAGCAGTTCTTC.

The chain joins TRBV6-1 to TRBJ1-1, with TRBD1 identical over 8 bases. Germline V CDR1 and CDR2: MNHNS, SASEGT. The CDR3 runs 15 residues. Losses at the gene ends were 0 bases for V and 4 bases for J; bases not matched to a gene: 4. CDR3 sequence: CASSEALTGGTEAFF. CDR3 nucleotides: TGTGCCAGCAGTGAAGCTCTCACAGGGGGCACTGAAGCTTTCTTT.

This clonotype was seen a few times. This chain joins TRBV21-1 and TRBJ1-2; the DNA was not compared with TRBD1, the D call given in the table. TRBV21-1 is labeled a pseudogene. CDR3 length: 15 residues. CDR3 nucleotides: TGTGCCAGCAGCAAAGGAGGGACAGCAAACTATGGCTACACCTTC. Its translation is CASSKGGTANYGYTF.

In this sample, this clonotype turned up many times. The CDR3: CASSLAVGGQPQHF. CDR3 sequence (DNA): TGTGCCAGCAGTTTAGCTGTAGGGGGTCAGCCCCAGCATTTT. The chain carries TRBV12-3 or TRBV12-4 and TRBJ1-5; D perhaps matches TRBD1 (6 bases). The CDR3 totals 14 residues. V was cut by 0 bases and J by 6 bases, with 9 bases left in between.

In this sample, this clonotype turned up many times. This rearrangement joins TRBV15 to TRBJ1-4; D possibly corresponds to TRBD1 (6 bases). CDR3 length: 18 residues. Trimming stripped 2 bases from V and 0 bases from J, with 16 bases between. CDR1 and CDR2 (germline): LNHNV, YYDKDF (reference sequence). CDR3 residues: CATSRTPTGFTTNEKLFF. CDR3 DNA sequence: TGTGCCACCAGCAGAACTCCGACAGGATTTACAACTAATGAAAAACTGTTTTTT.

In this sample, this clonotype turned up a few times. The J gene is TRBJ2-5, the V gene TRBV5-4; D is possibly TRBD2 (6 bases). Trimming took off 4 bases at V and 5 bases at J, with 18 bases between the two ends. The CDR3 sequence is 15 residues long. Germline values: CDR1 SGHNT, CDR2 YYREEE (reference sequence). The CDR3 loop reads CASSPMGLEGETQYF. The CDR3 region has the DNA TGTGCCAGCAGCCCCATGGGCCTGGAGGGGGAGACCCAGTACTTC.

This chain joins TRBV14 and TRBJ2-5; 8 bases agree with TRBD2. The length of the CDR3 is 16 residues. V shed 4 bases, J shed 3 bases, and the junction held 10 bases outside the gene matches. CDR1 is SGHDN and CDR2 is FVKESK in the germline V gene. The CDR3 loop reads CASSPPGRGAEETQYF. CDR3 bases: TGTGCCAGCAGCCCCCCGGGGCGGGGGGCGGAAGAGACCCAGTACTTC.

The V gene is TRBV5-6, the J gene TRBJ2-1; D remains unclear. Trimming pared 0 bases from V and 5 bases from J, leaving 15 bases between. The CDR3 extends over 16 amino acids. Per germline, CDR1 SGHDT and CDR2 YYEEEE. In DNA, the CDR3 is TGTGCCAGCAGCTTGGGGGTGCCGGAACCTAACAATGAGCAGTTCTTC. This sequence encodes CASSLGVPEPNNEQFF.

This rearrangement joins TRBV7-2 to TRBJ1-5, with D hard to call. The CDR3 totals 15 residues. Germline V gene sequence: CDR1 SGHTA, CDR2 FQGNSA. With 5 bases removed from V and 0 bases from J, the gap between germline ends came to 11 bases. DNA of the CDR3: TGTGCCAGCAGCCTCCCCTTGGGTAGCAATCAGCCCCAGCATTTT. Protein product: CASSLPLGSNQPQHF.

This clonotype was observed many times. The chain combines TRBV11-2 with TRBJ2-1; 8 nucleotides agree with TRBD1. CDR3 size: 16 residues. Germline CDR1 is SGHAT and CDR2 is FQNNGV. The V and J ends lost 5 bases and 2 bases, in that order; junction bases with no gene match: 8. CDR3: CASSQGAGGPYNEQFF. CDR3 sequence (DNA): TGTGCCAGCAGCCAGGGGGCGGGTGGACCCTACAATGAGCAGTTCTTC. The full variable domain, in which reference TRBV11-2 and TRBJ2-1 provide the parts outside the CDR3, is EAGVAQSPRYKIIEKRQSVAFWCNPISGHATLYWYQQILGQGPKLLIQFQNNGVVDDSQLPKDRFSAERLKGVDSTLKIQPAKLEDSAVYLCASSQGAGGPYNEQFFGPGTRLTVL.

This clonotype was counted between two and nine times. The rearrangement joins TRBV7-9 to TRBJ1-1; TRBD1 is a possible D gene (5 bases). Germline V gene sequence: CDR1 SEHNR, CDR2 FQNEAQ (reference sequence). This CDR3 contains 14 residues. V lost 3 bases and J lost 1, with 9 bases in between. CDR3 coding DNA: TGTGCCAGCAGCTTCAACCAGGGGAACACTGAAGCTTTCTTT. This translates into CASSFNQGNTEAFF.

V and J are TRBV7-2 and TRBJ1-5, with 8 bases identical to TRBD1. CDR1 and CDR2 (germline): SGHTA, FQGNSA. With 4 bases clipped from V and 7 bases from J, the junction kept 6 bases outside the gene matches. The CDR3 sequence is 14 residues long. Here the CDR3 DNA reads TGTGCCAGCAGCTCCCTGACAGGGGACCAGCCCCAGCATTTT. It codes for CASSSLTGDQPQHF.

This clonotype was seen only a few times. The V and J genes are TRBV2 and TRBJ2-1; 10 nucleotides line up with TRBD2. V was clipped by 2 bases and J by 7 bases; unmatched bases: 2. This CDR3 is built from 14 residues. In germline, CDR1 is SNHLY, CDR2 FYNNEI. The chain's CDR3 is CASSESGGANEQFF. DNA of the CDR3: TGTGCCAGCAGTGAAAGCGGGGGGGCGAATGAGCAGTTCTTC.

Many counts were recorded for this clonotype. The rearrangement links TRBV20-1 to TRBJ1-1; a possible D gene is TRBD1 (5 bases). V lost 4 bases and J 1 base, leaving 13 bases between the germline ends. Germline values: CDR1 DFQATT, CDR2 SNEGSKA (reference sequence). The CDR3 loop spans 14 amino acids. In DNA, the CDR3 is TGCAGTGCTATTTCCCCGGGACGGAACACTGAAGCTTTCTTT. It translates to CSAISPGRNTEAFF.

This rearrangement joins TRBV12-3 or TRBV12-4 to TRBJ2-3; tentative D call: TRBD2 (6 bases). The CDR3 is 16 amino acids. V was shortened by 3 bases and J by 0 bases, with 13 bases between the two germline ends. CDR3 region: CASSFFGGASTDTQYF. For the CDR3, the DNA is TGTGCCAGCAGTTTTTTCGGGGGAGCTAGCACAGATACGCAGTATTTT.

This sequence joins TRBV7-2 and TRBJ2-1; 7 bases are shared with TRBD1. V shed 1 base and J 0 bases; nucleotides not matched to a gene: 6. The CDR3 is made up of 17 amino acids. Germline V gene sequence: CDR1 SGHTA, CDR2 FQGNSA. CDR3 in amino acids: CASSLERGQLSYNEQFF. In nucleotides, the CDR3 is TGTGCCAGCAGCTTAGAAAGGGGACAGCTCTCCTACAATGAGCAGTTCTTC.

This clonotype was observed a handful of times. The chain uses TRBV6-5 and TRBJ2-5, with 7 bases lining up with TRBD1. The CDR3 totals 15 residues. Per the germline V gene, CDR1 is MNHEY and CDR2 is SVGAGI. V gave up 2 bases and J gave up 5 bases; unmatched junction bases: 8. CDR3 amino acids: CASSYEGQLAETQYF. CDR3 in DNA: TGTGCCAGCAGTTACGAGGGACAGCTAGCCGAGACCCAGTACTTC.

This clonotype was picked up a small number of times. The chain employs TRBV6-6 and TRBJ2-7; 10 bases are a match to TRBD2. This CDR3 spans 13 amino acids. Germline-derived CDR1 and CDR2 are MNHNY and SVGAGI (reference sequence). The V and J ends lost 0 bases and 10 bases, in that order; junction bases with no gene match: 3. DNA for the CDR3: TGTGCCAGCAGTTACTCTTCTAGCGGGAGTCAGTACTTC. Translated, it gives CASSYSSSGSQYF.